The rows below give T cell receptor beta chains drawn from one sample of a study of blood T cell repertoires in COVID-19. Measured with immunoSEQ multiplex PCR; TCRdb has only the in-frame clones, and not every one. The table records approximately 120,000 clones, over 70% of them present only once. The sequenced sample consisted of peripheral blood. All receptors derive from an elderly man with active or convalescent COVID-19. CDR3s include the opening cysteine and the closing phenylalanine or tryptophan. The D gene is left open where the match is weak. Part of the rows lack a size; the others show once, few, many or a class for expanded clones.

>TRBV12-3/TRBV12-4|TRBD1|TRBJ1-1|NA
CASSWTGPTEAFF
TGTGCCAGCAGTTGGACAGGACCCACTGAAGCTTTCTTT
>TRBV9|NA|TRBJ2-7|NA
CASRDGLAYEQYF
TGTGCCAGCAGAGACGGACTCGCCTACGAGCAGTACTTC
>TRBV10-3|NA|TRBJ1-3|NA
CAISDPGTPSGNTIYF
TGTGCCATCAGTGACCCCGGGACACCCTCTGGAAACACCATATATTTT
>TRBV7-2|NA|TRBJ1-3|NA
CASSLKSSGNTIYF
TGTGCCAGCAGCTTAAAGAGCTCTGGAAACACCATATATTTT
>TRBV19|TRBD2|TRBJ2-3|NA
CASSTGLAGSSYF
TGTGCCAGTAGTACGGGACTAGCGGGGTCCTCGTATTTT
>TRBV18|NA|TRBJ1-3|NA
CASSPDGSSGNTIYF
TGTGCCAGCTCACCAGATGGGAGCTCTGGAAACACCATATATTTT
>TRBV6-4|TRBD1|TRBJ1-5|NA
CASLSRGSNQPQHF
TGTGCCAGCCTCTCCAGGGGGAGCAATCAGCCCCAGCATTTT
>TRBV10-3|NA|TRBJ1-3|NA
CAISVQGDGNTIYF
TGTGCCATCAGCGTACAGGGAGATGGAAACACCATATATTTT
>TRBV9|NA|TRBJ1-4|NA
CASSSRSEGEKLFF
TGTGCCAGCAGCTCAAGAAGTGAGGGTGAAAAACTGTTTTTT
>TRBV2|TRBD1|TRBJ2-7|NA
CASSGPGQGASEQYF
TGTGCCAGCAGTGGCCCGGGACAGGGGGCGAGCGAGCAGTACTTC
>TRBV6-5|TRBD2|TRBJ2-3|NA
CASRPGLASTDTQYF
TGTGCCAGCAGACCGGGACTAGCTAGCACAGATACGCAGTATTTT
>TRBV25-1|NA|TRBJ1-2|NA
CASSAGFGYTF
TGTGCCAGCAGTGCGGGGTTTGGCTACACCTTC
>TRBV5-6|TRBD1|TRBJ2-7|few
CASRRGQGAPYEQYF
TGTGCCAGCAGACGCGGACAGGGAGCCCCCTACGAGCAGTACTTC
>TRBV10-1|TRBD1|TRBJ1-5|NA
CASNSRGLDREDQPQHF
TGCGCCAGCAACTCCAGGGGGTTAGACAGGGAGGACCAGCCCCAGCATTTT
>TRBV6-2/TRBV6-3|NA|TRBJ1-5|NA
CASSQNGQPYSNQPQHF
TGTGCCAGCAGCCAGAACGGACAGCCTTATAGCAATCAGCCCCAGCATTTT
>TRBV6-2/TRBV6-3|NA|TRBJ2-5|once
CASSYNSETQYF
TGTGCCAGCAGTTACAATAGTGAGACCCAGTACTTC
>TRBV10-3|NA|TRBJ1-2|NA
CAISVDGGRGGYTF
TGTGCCATCAGTGTAGACGGTGGTCGAGGGGGCTACACCTTC
>TRBV6-5|NA|TRBJ1-2|NA
CASSFTTDYYGYTF
TGTGCCAGCAGTTTCACAACAGATTACTATGGCTACACCTTC
>TRBV28|NA|TRBJ1-6|once
CASSLAGQLNSPLHF
TGTGCCAGCAGTTTAGCCGGACAGCTTAATTCACCCCTCCACTTT
>TRBV19|NA|TRBJ1-5|NA
CASSIAFSPSNQPQHF
TGTGCCAGTAGTATAGCTTTCTCCCCTAGCAATCAGCCCCAGCATTTT
>TRBV4-1|NA|TRBJ2-7|NA
CASSQKEGGRDYEQYF
TGCGCCAGCAGCCAAAAGGAGGGAGGCAGGGACTACGAGCAGTACTTC
>TRBV19|TRBD1|TRBJ2-3|NA
CATTLQGLSTDTQYF
TGTGCCACAACGCTACAGGGGCTTAGCACAGATACGCAGTATTTT
>TRBV7-2|NA|TRBJ2-3|NA
CASSLARWGGPDTQYF
TGTGCCAGCAGCTTAGCGCGGTGGGGGGGCCCCGATACGCAGTATTTT
>TRBV6-5|NA|TRBJ1-2|NA
CASSYGGWGPRSYTF
TGTGCCAGCAGTTACGGAGGATGGGGGCCAAGAAGTTACACCTTC
>TRBV18|TRBD2|TRBJ2-1|NA
CASSLSSGGYNEQFF
TGTGCCAGCTCACTCTCTAGCGGGGGGTACAATGAGCAGTTCTTC
>TRBV29-1|NA|TRBJ1-1|NA
CSVETGTEAFF
TGCAGCGTAGAAACAGGTACTGAAGCTTTCTTT
>TRBV19|NA|TRBJ1-4|NA
CASSIAVIATNEKLFF
TGTGCCAGTAGTATAGCTGTAATTGCAACTAATGAAAAACTGTTTTTT
>TRBV11-2|TRBD1|TRBJ1-2|NA
CASSQDREYGYTF
TGTGCCAGCAGCCAGGACAGGGAGTATGGCTACACCTTC
>TRBV2|NA|TRBJ1-2|NA
CASNVGLIYGYTF
TGTGCCAGCAATGTGGGACTCATCTATGGCTACACCTTC